These T cell receptor beta chains were read from a single sample in a study of CD8 T cells in ankylosing spondylitis. A single record per CDR3 protein comes from TCRdb applying MiXCR to the 5' RACE reads. The table records roughly 64,000 distinct CDR3 sequences, roughly 6.1% of them present only once. Sequencing input: synovial fluid, either unsorted or a sorted T cell fraction (not recorded which). These receptors were taken from a male donor with ankylosing spondylitis. Both conserved end residues are part of each CDR3. Each record gives: CDR3 protein, CDR3 DNA, J gene, D gene, V gene, clone size. D genes are given only for firm matches. Size is stated for part of the rows, as once, few or many counts, or as a class when the clone is expanded.

CDR3 protein: CASSFGLQGVYEQYF
CDR3 DNA: TGTGCCAGCAGCTTTGGTTTACAGGGGGTCTACGAGCAGTACTTC
J gene: TRBJ2-7
D gene: TRBD1
V gene: TRBV5-6
clone size: -

CDR3 protein: CAWRTRGTGELFF
CDR3 DNA: TGTGCCTGGAGGACCAGGGGAACCGGGGAGCTGTTTTTT
J gene: TRBJ2-2
D gene: -
V gene: TRBV30
clone size: many

CDR3 protein: CASSTTGAGGNQETQYF
CDR3 DNA: TGTGCCAGCAGCACCACGGGAGCGGGAGGGAATCAAGAGACCCAGTACTTC
J gene: TRBJ2-5
D gene: TRBD2
V gene: TRBV28
clone size: many

CDR3 protein: CASSFAGVTNEQFF
CDR3 DNA: TGTGCCAGCAGTTTCGCGGGAGTAACGAATGAGCAGTTCTTC
J gene: TRBJ2-1
D gene: TRBD2
V gene: TRBV12-3/TRBV12-4
clone size: many

CDR3 protein: CASSPQGEQRRETQYF
CDR3 DNA: TGTGCCAGTAGTCCCCAAGGGGAGCAAAGAAGGGAGACCCAGTACTTC
J gene: TRBJ2-5
D gene: -
V gene: TRBV19
clone size: many

CDR3 protein: CASSLGQGFTDTQYF
CDR3 DNA: TGTGCCAGCAGCCTTGGACAGGGATTCACAGATACGCAGTATTTT
J gene: TRBJ2-3
D gene: TRBD1
V gene: TRBV3-1
clone size: few

CDR3 protein: CSVGSVNEKLFF
CDR3 DNA: TGCAGCGTGGGGAGCGTTAATGAAAAACTGTTTTTT
J gene: TRBJ1-4
D gene: -
V gene: TRBV29-1
clone size: many

CDR3 protein: CASSPRAGGSSYNEQFF
CDR3 DNA: TGTGCCAGCAGCCCACGGGCGGGAGGTAGCTCCTACAATGAGCAGTTCTTC
J gene: TRBJ2-1
D gene: TRBD2
V gene: TRBV7-6
clone size: many

CDR3 protein: CSVGSQRAYEQYF
CDR3 DNA: TGCAGCGTTGGGTCCCAGCGGGCGTACGAGCAGTACTTC
J gene: TRBJ2-7
D gene: -
V gene: TRBV29-1
clone size: many

CDR3 protein: CSARAMSASTDTQYF
CDR3 DNA: TGCAGCGCCCGTGCTATGAGCGCGAGCACAGATACGCAGTATTTT
J gene: TRBJ2-3
D gene: -
V gene: TRBV29-1
clone size: few

CDR3 protein: CASSVVGSDTGELFF
CDR3 DNA: TGTGCCAGCAGCGTAGTTGGGTCGGACACCGGGGAGCTGTTTTTT
J gene: TRBJ2-2
D gene: -
V gene: TRBV9
clone size: many

CDR3 protein: CASSSQPNTEAFF
CDR3 DNA: TGTGCCAGCAGTTCACAGCCCAACACTGAAGCTTTCTTT
J gene: TRBJ1-1
D gene: -
V gene: TRBV28
clone size: few

CDR3 protein: CASSTPGQFTGELFF
CDR3 DNA: TGTGCCAGCAGCACCCCGGGACAGTTCACCGGGGAGCTGTTTTTT
J gene: TRBJ2-2
D gene: TRBD1
V gene: TRBV5-4
clone size: once

CDR3 protein: CASSLNPGAKYEQYF
CDR3 DNA: TGTGCCAGCAGCTTAAATCCGGGGGCGAAGTACGAGCAGTACTTC
J gene: TRBJ2-7
D gene: -
V gene: TRBV7-2
clone size: many

CDR3 protein: CATGEGRNSPLHF
CDR3 DNA: TGTGCCACCGGGGAGGGTCGGAATTCACCCCTCCACTTT
J gene: TRBJ1-6
D gene: -
V gene: TRBV10-3
clone size: few

CDR3 protein: CASSPPETRYEQYF
CDR3 DNA: TGTGCCAGCTCACCACCTGAGACACGCTACGAGCAGTACTTC
J gene: TRBJ2-7
D gene: -
V gene: TRBV18
clone size: few